The 25 T cell receptor beta chains listed next were all sequenced from one sample in a study of T cells in Graves' hyperthyroidism and ophthalmopathy. Amplification yielded TCR beta CDR3 regions, with RNA transcripts as the source. Initially, a first-round RT-PCR of the TCR CDR3 employed the HTBI primer set. TCRdb re-called the multiplex PCR reads through MiXCR, storing one row per CDR3 protein. Of about 640,000 distinct CDR3 sequences in the sample, around 20% are singletons; the top ten hold about 34%. Sequenced: blood. These TCRs come from a man aged 25 to 45 with Graves' ophthalmopathy.

The rearrangement links TRBV4-3 to TRBJ1-2; 9 bases are a match to TRBD1. V was clipped by 2 bases and J by 5 bases; unmatched bases: 21. The CDR3 sequence is 20 residues long. Germline loops: CDR1 LGHNA, CDR2 YSLEER. This CDR3 is CASSQPGQGPGLGLRYGYTF. The CDR3 DNA reads TGCGCCAGCAGCCAACCGGGACAGGGACCCGGTCTGGGTTTGCGATATGGCTACACCTTC.

This clonotype was observed a handful of times. The chain combines TRBV7-8 with TRBJ2-3; D is perhaps TRBD1 (5 bases). Germline V lookup: CDR1 SGHVS, CDR2 FQNEAQ. This CDR3 has 15 amino acids. The germline V and J ends were trimmed by 5 bases and 4 bases, with 16 bases remaining between them. The DNA for the CDR3 is TGTGCCAGCAGCAAACAGGCGACCGTGGCAGATACGCAGTATTTT. Residues: CASSKQATVADTQYF.

This clonotype showed up just a few times. V usage is TRBV12-3 or TRBV12-4 and J usage is TRBJ2-3; D may match TRBD1 or TRBD2 (5 bases each). CDR3 size: 15 residues. Trimming shortened V by 3 bases and J by 4 bases, and 14 bases separated the two germline ends. The CDR3 nucleotides read TGTGCCAGCAGTTTTGCCGGGACGCCTTCAGATACGCAGTATTTT. Translating it yields CASSFAGTPSDTQYF.

This clonotype was seen ten or more times. This chain joins TRBV20-1 and TRBJ2-5, with TRBD2 matching over 8 bases. This CDR3 spans 15 amino acids. After removal of 6 bases from V and 0 bases from J, the junction contained 9 bases not matched to a gene. CDR1 and CDR2 (germline): DFQATT, SNEGSKA (reference sequence). CDR3 in DNA: TGCAGTGCCCGAGCGGGAGAGGGCTACCAAGAGACCCAGTACTTC. Translation: CSARAGEGYQETQYF.

This clonotype was seen many times. The rearrangement links TRBV11-2 to TRBJ2-7; D possibly corresponds to TRBD1 (5 bases). This CDR3 has 16 amino acids. Per germline, CDR1 SGHAT and CDR2 FQNNGV. V gave up 5 bases and J gave up 2 bases, with 19 bases separating them. This CDR3 reads CASSPPVVGRPYEQYF. DNA of the CDR3: TGTGCCAGCAGCCCCCCCGTTGTGGGGCGGCCCTACGAGCAGTACTTC. Drawing the rest from reference TRBV11-2 and TRBJ2-7, the complete variable domain is EAGVAQSPRYKIIEKRQSVAFWCNPISGHATLYWYQQILGQGPKLLIQFQNNGVVDDSQLPKDRFSAERLKGVDSTLKIQPAKLEDSAVYLCASSPPVVGRPYEQYFGPGTRLTVT.

This clonotype was seen many times. The CDR3 bases are TGTGCCAGCAGACTGGGTCGCGGGAGTCTCACAGATACGCAGTATTTT. This codes for CASRLGRGSLTDTQYF. The chain links TRBV3-1 to TRBJ2-3; 7 bases map to TRBD2. Germline lookup yields CDR1 LGHDT and CDR2 YNNKEL (reference sequence). The CDR3 runs 16 residues. V was pared by 6 bases and J by 2 bases, with 11 bases of the junction left unmatched.

This clonotype was seen a few times. CDR3 DNA: TGCGCCAGCAGCCCTGGACAGGGTCAGCAGTACTTC. Translation: CASSPGQGQQYF. The chain is built from TRBV5-1 and TRBJ2-7, with 8 bases lining up with TRBD1. Trimming at V came to 4 bases and at J to 8 bases, leaving 5 bases not matched to a gene. The length of the CDR3 is 12 residues. Germline CDR1 reads SGHRS; CDR2 reads YFSETQ.

There are many counts of this clonotype. The CDR3 loop is CASSLAPSGGSYNEQFF. As DNA, the CDR3 is TGTGCCAGCAGCTTAGCTCCTAGCGGGGGATCCTACAATGAGCAGTTCTTC. The chain links TRBV7-2 to TRBJ2-1, with 10 nucleotides matching TRBD2. This CDR3 comprises 17 residues. The V gene end was trimmed by 0 bases and the J gene end by 1 base; junction bases not matched to a gene: 3. CDR1 and CDR2 (germline): SGHTA, FQGNSA.

This clonotype was counted at least ten times. The V gene is TRBV28, the J gene TRBJ2-3; TRBD2 aligns across 10 bases. V trimming: 3 bases; J trimming: 4 bases; junction bases outside the gene matches: 4. There are 15 residues in the CDR3. Germline V CDR1 and CDR2: MDHEN, SYDVKM. The CDR3 sequence: CASSFASGSADTQYF. CDR3 nucleotides: TGTGCCAGCAGTTTTGCTAGCGGGAGTGCAGATACGCAGTATTTT.

The chain employs TRBV28 and TRBJ2-4; the D gene is possibly TRBD2 (5 bases). V lost 3 bases, J lost 0 bases, and 6 bases lay in between. The CDR3 runs to 14 residues. Germline V lookup: CDR1 MDHEN, CDR2 SYDVKM. DNA of the CDR3: TGTGCCAGCAGTTTGAGGGAAGCCAAAAACATTCAGTACTTC. Its translation: CASSLREAKNIQYF.

This chain uses TRBV5-1 with TRBJ1-3; D gene unclear. Germline CDR1 reads SGHRS; CDR2 reads YFSETQ. The CDR3 extends over 14 amino acids. V was cut by 0 bases and J by 0 bases, with 4 bases left in between. This chain's CDR3 is CASSLGHSGNTIYF. DNA for the CDR3: TGCGCCAGCAGCTTGGGACACTCTGGAAACACCATATATTTT.

This chain joins TRBV6-6 and TRBJ2-1; the match to TRBD2 covers 12 bases. Trimming at V came to 2 bases and at J to 11 bases, leaving 7 bases not matched to a gene. The CDR3 consists of 15 residues. Germline V lookup: CDR1 MNHNY, CDR2 SVGAGI (reference sequence). The CDR3 DNA reads TGTGCCAGCAGTTACGGGCTAGCGGGAGGGAATAAGCAGTTCTTC. Its translation: CASSYGLAGGNKQFF.

This clonotype was seen only once. The V and J genes are TRBV28 and TRBJ1-3; possibly TRBD1 for D (5 bases). Looked up from germline, CDR1 is MDHEN and CDR2 is SYDVKM. V lost 8 bases to trimming and J lost 2 bases, with 10 bases between them. The CDR3 covers 13 residues. This CDR3 is CASLQGAGNTIYF. CDR3 coding DNA: TGTGCCAGCCTCCAGGGTGCTGGAAACACCATATATTTT. The entire variable domain, with the rest obtained from reference TRBV28 and TRBJ1-3, is as follows: DVKVTQSSRYLVKRTGEKVFLECVQDMDHENMFWYRQDPGLGLRLIYFSYDVKMKEKGDIPEGYSVSREKKERFSLILESASTNQTSMYLCASLQGAGNTIYFGEGSWLTVV.

V is TRBV12-3 or TRBV12-4 and J is TRBJ2-2, with 8 bases aligning to TRBD2. This CDR3 region has 13 residues. In DNA form, the CDR3 reads TGTGACCGGAGCGGGAGCCCCACCGGGGAGCTGTTTTTT. This sequence encodes CDRSGSPTGELFF.

A few counts support this clonotype. V gene TRBV3-1 combines with J gene TRBJ2-1; tentative D call: TRBD2 (6 bases). With 1 base removed from V and 7 bases from J, the gap between germline ends came to 20 bases. The germline V gene has CDR1 LGHDT and CDR2 YNNKEL (reference sequence). This CDR3 is built from 17 residues. The CDR3 coding sequence is TGTGCCAGCAGCCAAGTCTTGGGGACTGGCTTTGGGAATGAGCAGTTCTTC. As protein: CASSQVLGTGFGNEQFF.

The rearrangement joins TRBV6-1 to TRBJ1-5; D is unresolved. Between the trimmed V and J ends, which lost 5 bases and 5 bases, there was a span of 10 bases. CDR1 and CDR2 (germline): MNHNS, SASEGT. This CDR3 contains 13 residues. The CDR3 DNA is TGTGCCAGCAGTCCCCGGTGGGATCAGCCCCAGCATTTT. Its protein product is CASSPRWDQPQHF.

The sample holds a few counts of this clonotype. The CDR3 sequence is CASSQGEAGWPYEQYF. The CDR3 DNA reads TGCGCCAGCAGCCAAGGAGAGGCGGGATGGCCTTACGAGCAGTACTTC. The chain uses TRBV4-1 and TRBJ2-7, with TRBD2 as a possible D gene (6 bases). Trimming pared 1 base from V and 4 bases from J, leaving 17 bases between. The CDR3 runs to 16 residues. Germline CDR1 and CDR2: MGHRA and YSYEKL.

This clonotype was recorded a few times. The chain joins TRBV20-1 to TRBJ1-6; D remains unclear. CDR3 length equals 17 residues. The V and J ends lost 0 bases and 0 bases respectively, with 12 bases between them. In germline, CDR1 is DFQATT, CDR2 SNEGSKA (reference sequence). The CDR3 nucleotides read TGCAGTGCTAGAGATTTAAGGGAAAGCTCCTATAATTCACCCCTCCACTTT. It is translated as CSARDLRESSYNSPLHF.

In its sample, this clonotype was seen a few times. The chain recombines TRBV28 with TRBJ2-1; 11 nucleotides align to TRBD2. CDR3 length: 15 residues. J gave up 3 bases and V 7 bases, and 5 bases lay outside the gene matches. Germline loops: CDR1 MDHEN, CDR2 SYDVKM. The CDR3 is CASTSTSGSYNEQFF. CDR3 coding DNA: TGTGCCAGCACCTCCACTAGCGGGAGCTACAATGAGCAGTTCTTC.

This chain uses TRBV29-1 with TRBJ1-2; D is undetermined. V lost 3 bases and J 7 bases, leaving 9 bases between the germline ends. Germline values: CDR1 SQVTM, CDR2 ANQGSEA. CDR3 length equals 11 residues. The CDR3 region has the DNA TGCAGCGTTGACGGGGAAGGTGGCTACACCTTC. Residues: CSVDGEGGYTF.

This chain uses TRBV20-1 with TRBJ2-5; 8 bases fit TRBD2. Germline assignment: CDR1 DFQATT and CDR2 SNEGSKA (reference sequence). The junction had 14 bases not matched to a gene; V was cut back by 1 base and J by 7 bases. The CDR3 contains 16 residues. The CDR3 DNA is TGCAGTGCTAGAGTAGGGGGGGTAGCGGGGCCAGGGACCCAGTACTTC. Protein: CSARVGGVAGPGTQYF.

The genes are TRBV14 and TRBJ1-1; perhaps TRBD1 as D (6 bases). V lost 0 bases to trimming and J lost 4 bases, with 12 bases between them. Germline-derived CDR1 and CDR2 are SGHDN and FVKESK. The CDR3 totals 15 residues. CDR3 sequence (DNA): TGTGCCAGCAGCCAAGATGGGGGGCGCGGCACTGAAGCTTTCTTT. Its protein product is CASSQDGGRGTEAFF.

The rearrangement uses TRBV20-1 and TRBJ2-1; 9 bases align to TRBD2. The CDR3 contains 15 residues. Germline V gives CDR1 DFQATT, CDR2 SNEGSKA (reference sequence). V lost 0 bases and J lost 3; bases outside the gene matches: 3. The CDR3 region is CSARDGAGGYNEQFF. CDR3 coding DNA: TGCAGTGCTAGAGATGGAGCGGGAGGCTACAATGAGCAGTTCTTC.

The chain combines TRBV7-9 with TRBJ2-2, with TRBD2 matching 8 bases. Germline CDR1 SEHNR, CDR2 FQNEAQ (reference sequence). CDR3 length equals 14 residues. Losses at the gene ends were 4 bases for V and 4 bases for J; bases not matched to a gene: 2. CDR3 sequence (DNA): TGTGCCAGCAGCTCTAGCGGGTTCACCGGGGAGCTGTTTTTT. Translating it yields CASSSSGFTGELFF.

This clonotype occurred many times. The chain couples TRBV28 to TRBJ1-5; TRBD1 is a possible D gene (5 bases). V dropped 4 bases and J dropped 4 bases, with 11 bases sitting between them. This CDR3 is built from 14 residues. Germline V gene sequence: CDR1 MDHEN, CDR2 SYDVKM. CDR3 nucleotide sequence: TGTGCCAGCAGTTGGCAGGGTAGGAATCAGCCCCAGCATTTT. This gives the protein CASSWQGRNQPQHF.